Presented here are 24 T cell receptor beta chains from one specimen sequenced in a study of blood T cell repertoires in COVID-19. The repertoire was sequenced with immunoSEQ multiplex PCR; TCRdb's copy has only in-frame clones and lacks some. The table has 120,000 to 150,000 clones, 70% to 80% seen once. The sample comprised peripheral blood. These receptors were taken from a man between 45 and 60 years old with acute or convalescent COVID-19.

This chain joins TRBV7-9 and TRBJ2-7, with 8 bases fitting TRBD2. V was clipped by 0 bases and J by 4 bases; unmatched bases: 5. Germline CDR1 is SEHNR and CDR2 is FQNEAQ (reference sequence). The CDR3 sequence is 15 residues long. Written as DNA, the CDR3 is TGTGCCAGCAGCTTAGCCAGCGGGGGCCTTTACGAGCAGTACTTC. Encoded protein: CASSLASGGLYEQYF. The whole variable domain, remainder taken from reference TRBV7-9 and TRBJ2-7, is DTGVSQNPRHKITKRGQNVTFRCDPISEHNRLYWYRQTLGQGPEFLTYFQNEAQLEKSRLLSDRFSAERPKGSFSTLEIQRTEQGDSAMYLCASSLASGGLYEQYFGPGTRLTVT.

The rearrangement joins TRBV3-1 (or the pseudogene TRBV3-2) to TRBJ2-5; D gene ambiguous. The CDR3 has 13 residues. Trimming left V 0 bases short and J 9 bases short, with 11 bases between. Germline V CDR1 and CDR2: LGHDT, YNNKEL (reference sequence). The CDR3 sequence: CASSQDTAAAQYF. Written as DNA, the CDR3 is TGTGCCAGCAGCCAAGATACTGCGGCGGCCCAGTACTTC.

This clone was counted at least ten times. CDR3 loop: CASSFVGAGYGYTF. The DNA for the CDR3 is TGTGCCAGTAGTTTCGTCGGGGCGGGATATGGCTACACCTTC. V and J are TRBV19 and TRBJ1-2; perhaps TRBD1 as D (5 bases). Trimming stripped 5 bases from V and 5 bases from J, with 15 bases between. Per germline, CDR1 LNHDA and CDR2 SQIVND (reference sequence). CDR3 length: 14 amino acids.

The chain uses TRBV28 and TRBJ1-6; TRBD1 matches 8 bases. The V gene end was trimmed by 5 bases and the J gene end by 3 bases; junction bases not matched to a gene: 6. CDR3 size: 16 residues. CDR1 is MDHEN and CDR2 is SYDVKM in the germline V gene. CDR3 coding DNA: TGTGCCAGCAGTCCCACCGGACAGGGCTATAATTCACCCCTCCACTTT. Protein product: CASSPTGQGYNSPLHF.

As concerns this clone: At the DNA level, this CDR3 is encoded by other sequences in the same sample as well. This chain joins TRBV19 and TRBJ2-2; 9 nucleotides match TRBD1. CDR3 size: 16 residues. From germline, CDR1 is LNHDA and CDR2 SQIVND (reference sequence). V dropped 2 bases and J dropped 0; count of bases not matched to a gene: 1. The CDR3 here is CASSIRTGANTGELFF. The CDR3 coding sequence is TGTGCCAGTAGTATAAGGACAGGGGCGAACACCGGGGAGCTGTTTTTT. The variable domain in full, with the rest retrieved from reference TRBV19 and TRBJ2-2, is DGGITQSPKYLFRKEGQNVTLSCEQNLNHDAMYWYRQDPGQGLRLIYYSQIVNDFQKGDIAEGYSVSREKKESFPLTVTSAQKNPTAFYLCASSIRTGANTGELFFGEGSRLTVL.

This chain joins TRBV28 and TRBJ2-7; 11 bases map to TRBD1. V lost 7 bases and J lost 2; bases outside the gene matches: 7. This CDR3 is 15 amino acids long. In germline, CDR1 is MDHEN, CDR2 SYDVKM. Written as DNA, the CDR3 is TGTGCCAGCACCCCCACGGGACAGGGGGCCTACGAGCAGTACGTC. Amino acid sequence: CASTPTGQGAYEQYV.

CDR3 DNA: TGTGTCAGAAGTCTAGCAGGGACAAACAATGAGCAGTTCTTC. Protein: CVRSLAGTNNEQFF. The V and J genes are TRBV7-5 and TRBJ2-1; the listed D gene, TRBD1, was not tested against the DNA. TRBV7-5 is a known pseudogene. The CDR3 has 14 amino acids.

The V and J genes are TRBV7-9 and TRBJ1-1, with D possibly being TRBD1 (6 bases). This CDR3 has 13 residues. Germline V CDR1 and CDR2: SEHNR, FQNEAQ (reference sequence). V was clipped by 5 bases and J by 6 bases, with 13 bases between them. The CDR3 nucleotides are TGTGCCAGCAGCCATACAGGGATAGCTGAAGCTTTCTTT. Translated, it gives CASSHTGIAEAFF.

Only one count was recorded for this clone. The chain uses TRBV7-9 and TRBJ2-7; D possibly corresponds to TRBD1 (6 bases). The length of the CDR3 is 12 residues. V was cut by 4 bases and J by 6 bases, with 10 bases left in between. The V gene's germline CDR1 is SEHNR and CDR2 FQNEAQ (reference sequence). CDR3 DNA: TGTGCCAGCAGCTCCCAGGGGTTCGAGCAGTACTTC. It yields the protein CASSSQGFEQYF.

This clone was seen just once. This chain uses TRBV3-1 (or the pseudogene TRBV3-2) with TRBJ2-2, with TRBD1 matching over 7 bases. Germline loops: CDR1 LGHDT, CDR2 YNNKEL (reference sequence). J was trimmed by 0 bases and V by 4 bases; bases with no gene match: 5. The CDR3 contains 16 residues. The CDR3 DNA reads as TGTGCCAGCAGCCCGGACAGGTTCGCGAACACCGGGGAGCTGTTTTTT. This codes for CASSPDRFANTGELFF.

This clone was observed a single time. The J gene is TRBJ2-5, the V gene TRBV4-1; TRBD2 agrees at 7 bases. V lost 4 bases, J lost 4 bases, and 9 bases stayed unmatched. This CDR3 is 15 amino acids long. Germline CDR1 reads MGHRA; CDR2 reads YSYEKL. Here the CDR3 reads CASSPPWWTRETQYF. The CDR3 nucleotides are TGCGCCAGCAGCCCGCCCTGGTGGACTAGAGAGACCCAGTACTTC.

This clone has more than one count but fewer than ten. Other DNA variants within this sample encode the same CDR3. CDR3 DNA: TGTGCCAGCAGCTCACGGGCTAGCGGGGGGGCCGGGGGAGATACGCAGTATTTT. This codes for CASSSRASGGAGGDTQYF. The V gene is TRBV13, the J gene TRBJ2-3; 12 bases are shared with TRBD2. Trimming took 4 bases from V and 5 from J; bases not matched to a gene: 13. There are 18 residues in the CDR3. Per the germline V gene, CDR1 is PRHDT and CDR2 is FYEKMQ (reference sequence).

This clone came up a few times. V is TRBV5-1 and J is TRBJ1-3, with D possibly matching TRBD1 (6 bases). The germline CDR1 and CDR2 sequences are SGHRS and YFSETQ. This CDR3 is 15 amino acids long. V was pared by 4 bases and J by 1 base, with 12 bases between. CDR3 loop: CASSRKGESGNTIYF. The DNA for the CDR3 is TGCGCCAGCAGCCGGAAGGGGGAATCTGGAAACACCATATATTTT.

The rearrangement joins TRBV29-1 to TRBJ2-3, with D perhaps TRBD2 (7 bases). Per the germline V gene, CDR1 is SQVTM and CDR2 is ANQGSEA. This CDR3 region has 17 residues. Trimming shortened V by 0 bases and J by 1 base, and 17 bases separated the two germline ends. CDR3 region: CSVEDLLGGGGTDTQYF. As DNA, the CDR3 is TGCAGCGTTGAAGATCTTCTAGGGGGGGGCGGCACAGATACGCAGTATTTT.

The chain links TRBV6-1 to TRBJ1-1; no clear D. CDR3 length: 13 amino acids. V was cut by 3 bases and J by 0 bases, with 5 bases left in between. In germline, CDR1 is MNHNS, CDR2 SASEGT. This CDR3 is CASSDRMNTEAFF. DNA for the CDR3: TGTGCCAGCAGTGACAGGATGAACACTGAAGCTTTCTTT.

This clone has just one count. V usage is TRBV11-2 and J usage is TRBJ2-5; tentative D call: TRBD1 (6 bases). Trimming shortened V by 5 bases and J by 2 bases, and 15 bases separated the two germline ends. Germline V gives CDR1 SGHAT, CDR2 FQNNGV. There are 15 residues in the CDR3. CDR3 sequence: CASSGGNREQETQYF. DNA of the CDR3: TGTGCCAGCAGCGGGGGAAACAGGGAACAAGAGACCCAGTACTTC.

V gene TRBV28 combines with J gene TRBJ2-3; no definite D call. The CDR3 spans 12 residues. Germline values: CDR1 MDHEN, CDR2 SYDVKM. V lost 8 bases and J 2 bases, leaving 8 bases between the germline ends. As DNA, the CDR3 is TGTGCCAGCGGCGGCGTCACAGATACGCAGTATTTT. Translating gives CASGGVTDTQYF.

The chain links TRBV6-5 to TRBJ1-6; 9 bases fit TRBD1. The CDR3 runs to 15 residues. Germline V lookup: CDR1 MNHEY, CDR2 SVGAGI. J was trimmed by 10 bases and V by 2 bases; bases with no gene match: 6. The CDR3 nucleotides read TGTGCCAGCAGTTACACGGGACAGGGACGCTCACCCCTCCACTTT. This translates into CASSYTGQGRSPLHF.

The V and J genes are TRBV11-2 and TRBJ2-2; tentative D call: TRBD1 (5 bases). The CDR3 covers 14 residues. The germline V and J ends were trimmed by 7 bases and 4 bases, with 13 bases remaining between them. Germline CDR1 reads SGHAT; CDR2 reads FQNNGV. CDR3 sequence: CASTPTETTGELFF. CDR3 DNA: TGTGCCAGCACCCCGACAGAAACCACCGGGGAGCTGTTTTTT.

The chain couples TRBV5-5 to TRBJ2-5, with a tentative D call TRBD2 (6 bases). CDR1 and CDR2 from the germline V gene are SGHKS and YYEKEE (reference sequence). Trimming pared 8 bases from V and 2 bases from J, leaving 16 bases between. CDR3 size: 14 residues. The CDR3 bases are TGTGCCAGGGTCCCACGGGGGAGTCAAGAGACCCAGTACTTC. Translated, it gives CARVPRGSQETQYF. The variable domain in full, with the rest retrieved from reference TRBV5-5 and TRBJ2-5, is DAGVTQSPTHLIKTRGQQVTLRCSPISGHKSVSWYQQVLGQGPQFIFQYYEKEERGRGNFPDRFSARQFPNYSSELNVNALLLGDSALYLCARVPRGSQETQYFGPGTRLLVL.

V is TRBV2 and J is TRBJ2-1; D call uncertain. V lost 2 bases and J 2 bases, leaving 7 bases between the germline ends. The germline CDR1 and CDR2 sequences are SNHLY and FYNNEI. The length of the CDR3 is 14 residues. For the CDR3, the DNA is TGTGCCAGCAGTGAACAGGTCCCCTACAATGAGCAGTTCTTC. Amino acid sequence: CASSEQVPYNEQFF.

The chain carries TRBV5-1 and TRBJ1-1; 7 bases agree with TRBD1. Looked up from germline, CDR1 is SGHRS and CDR2 is YFSETQ. The CDR3 spans 15 residues. V lost 0 bases, J lost 5 bases, and 7 bases stayed unmatched. CDR3 sequence reads: CASSLAPGGWTEAFF. The CDR3 DNA follows: TGCGCCAGCAGCTTGGCGCCAGGGGGGTGGACTGAAGCTTTCTTT.

The V call is TRBV24-1, the J call TRBJ2-1; D uncertain. This CDR3 has 14 residues. Germline lookup yields CDR1 KGHDR and CDR2 SFDVKD. Trimming took off 3 bases at V and 3 bases at J, with 8 bases between the two ends. The CDR3, as DNA: TGTGCCACCAGTGATCCCTCGGTCTACAATGAGCAGTTCTTC. It is translated as CATSDPSVYNEQFF.

This chain links TRBV13 with TRBJ2-5, with TRBD2 matching over 8 bases. Losses at the gene ends were 3 bases for V and 4 bases for J; bases not matched to a gene: 7. In germline, CDR1 is PRHDT, CDR2 FYEKMQ (reference sequence). The CDR3 loop spans 15 amino acids. CDR3 nucleotide sequence: TGTGCCAGCAGCTTGGGGGGGACTAGGCGAGAGACCCAGTACTTC. Amino acids: CASSLGGTRRETQYF.